The 2 T cell receptor beta chains below all came from one sample that was sequenced in a study of CD8+ T cells in alopecia areata. The treatment: oral pan-JAK inhibitor, 5-10 mg twice daily. Extracted from the samples, RNA was reverse transcribed into cDNA to serve as the sequencing template. Data came from immunoSEQ multiplex PCR; TCRdb stores just in-frame clones and leaves some out. The table records 150,000 to 200,000 clones, roughly three fifths of them present only once. The sample here was CD4+ T cells sorted from blood, taken between weeks 49 and 50, from a patient treated with tofacitinib. These TCRs come from a human donor with alopecia areata.

Details on this clone: This sample also contains other DNA sequences that code for the same CDR3. The chain has TRBV29-1 and TRBJ2-3, with D uncertain. The length of the CDR3 is 13 residues. The V and J ends lost 4 bases and 1 base respectively, with 9 bases between them. The germline CDR1 and CDR2 sequences are SQVTM and ANQGSEA. CDR3 protein: CSVARGRTDTQYF. CDR3 DNA sequence: TGCAGCGTTGCTCGCGGTCGCACAGATACGCAGTATTTT.

In the case of this clone: This specimen includes other DNA sequences encoding the same CDR3. V usage is TRBV30 and J usage is TRBJ2-4; 8 nucleotides line up with TRBD1. The V segment lost 5 bases and the J segment 7 bases; nucleotides outside the gene matches: 1. Germline CDR1 and CDR2: GTSNPN and SVGIG (reference sequence). This CDR3 has 11 amino acids. The CDR3 DNA is TGTGCCTGGGGACAGGGCAACATTCAGTACTTC. Translation gives CAWGQGNIQYF.